This entry concerns a single TCR beta chain. No antigen is known for it. Sequencing was performed with immunoSEQ multiplex PCR; in TCRdb, only in-frame clones are kept and a portion is missing. The profile shows roughly 100,000 clones, more than 85% of them singletons. The data were taken from a study of T cell responses to AZD1222 COVID-19 vaccine. Study outcomes and limitations: Regions 160-218 and 743-854 dominated among vaccine-associated CD4 TCRs spanning spike. Repertoires were sampled only after the peak T cell response. The breadth and depth of Spike-specific TCRs increased once two AZD1222 doses had been given. White British ancestry dominated among donors, who included more females, and clonal diversity was possibly underestimated.

Per germline, CDR1 SGHNT and CDR2 YENEEA. Trimming shortened V by 1 base and J by 4 bases, and 3 bases separated the two germline ends. The CDR3 covers 12 residues. The origin of this receptor is an adult in good health. The rearrangement links TRBV11-3 to TRBJ2-3; D gene uncertain. This specimen was peripheral blood, taken on day 0 of AZD1222 vaccination. The CDR3 sequence: CASSLGSDTQYF. The CDR3 DNA reads as TGTGCCAGCAGCTTAGGGTCAGATACGCAGTATTTT.